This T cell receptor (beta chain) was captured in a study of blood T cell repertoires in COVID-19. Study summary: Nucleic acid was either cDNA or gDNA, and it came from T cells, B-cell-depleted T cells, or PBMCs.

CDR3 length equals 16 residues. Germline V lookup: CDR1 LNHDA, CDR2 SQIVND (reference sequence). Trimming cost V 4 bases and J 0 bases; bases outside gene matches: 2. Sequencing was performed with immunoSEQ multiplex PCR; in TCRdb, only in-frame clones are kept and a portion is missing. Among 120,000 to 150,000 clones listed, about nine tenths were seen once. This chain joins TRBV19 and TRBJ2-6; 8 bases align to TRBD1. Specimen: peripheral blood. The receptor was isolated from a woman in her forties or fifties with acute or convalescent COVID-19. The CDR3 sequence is CASSRTGNSGANVLTF. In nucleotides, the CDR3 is TGTGCCAGTAGTAGGACAGGGAACTCTGGGGCCAACGTCCTGACTTTC.